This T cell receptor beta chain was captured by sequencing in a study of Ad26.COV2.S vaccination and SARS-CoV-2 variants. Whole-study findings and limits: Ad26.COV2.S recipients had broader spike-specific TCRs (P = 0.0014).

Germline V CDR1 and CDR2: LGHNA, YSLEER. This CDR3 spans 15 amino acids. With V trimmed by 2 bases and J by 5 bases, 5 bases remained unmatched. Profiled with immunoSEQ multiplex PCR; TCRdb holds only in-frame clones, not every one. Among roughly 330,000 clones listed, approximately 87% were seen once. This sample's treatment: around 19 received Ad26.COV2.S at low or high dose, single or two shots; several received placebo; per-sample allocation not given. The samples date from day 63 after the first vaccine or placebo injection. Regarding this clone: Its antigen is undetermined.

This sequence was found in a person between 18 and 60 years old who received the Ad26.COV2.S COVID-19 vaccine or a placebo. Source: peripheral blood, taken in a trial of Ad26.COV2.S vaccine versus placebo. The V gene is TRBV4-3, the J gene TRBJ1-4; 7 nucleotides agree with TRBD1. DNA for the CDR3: TGCGCCAGCAGCCAAATGACAGGGATCAATGAAAAACTGTTTTTT. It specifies CASSQMTGINEKLFF.